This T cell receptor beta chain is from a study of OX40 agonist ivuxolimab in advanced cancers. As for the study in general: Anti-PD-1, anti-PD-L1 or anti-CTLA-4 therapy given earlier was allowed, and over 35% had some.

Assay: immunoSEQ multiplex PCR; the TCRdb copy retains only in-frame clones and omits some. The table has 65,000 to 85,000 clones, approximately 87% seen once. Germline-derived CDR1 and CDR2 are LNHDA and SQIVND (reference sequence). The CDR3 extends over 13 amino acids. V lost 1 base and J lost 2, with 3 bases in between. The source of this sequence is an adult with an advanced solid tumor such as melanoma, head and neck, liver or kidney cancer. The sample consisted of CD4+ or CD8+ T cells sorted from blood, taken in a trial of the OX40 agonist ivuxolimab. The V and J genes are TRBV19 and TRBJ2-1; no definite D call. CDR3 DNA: TGTGCCAGTAGTATAGGGACCTACAATGAGCAGTTCTTC. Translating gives CASSIGTYNEQFF.